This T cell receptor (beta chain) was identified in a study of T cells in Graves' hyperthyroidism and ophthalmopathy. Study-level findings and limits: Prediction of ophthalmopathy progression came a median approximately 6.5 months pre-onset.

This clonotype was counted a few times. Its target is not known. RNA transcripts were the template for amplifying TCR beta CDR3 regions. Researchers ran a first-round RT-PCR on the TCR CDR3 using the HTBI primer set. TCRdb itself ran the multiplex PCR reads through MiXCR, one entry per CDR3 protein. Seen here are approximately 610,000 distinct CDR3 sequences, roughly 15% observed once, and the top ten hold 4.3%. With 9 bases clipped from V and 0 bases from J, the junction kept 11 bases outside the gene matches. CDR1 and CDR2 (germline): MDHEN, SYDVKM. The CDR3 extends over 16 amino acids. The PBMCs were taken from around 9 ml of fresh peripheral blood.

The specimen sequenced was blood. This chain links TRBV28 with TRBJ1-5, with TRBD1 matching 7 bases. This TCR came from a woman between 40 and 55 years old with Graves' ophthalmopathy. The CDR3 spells CASTGAQLYSNQPQHF. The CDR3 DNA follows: TGTGCCAGTACAGGGGCCCAGCTCTATAGCAATCAGCCCCAGCATTTT. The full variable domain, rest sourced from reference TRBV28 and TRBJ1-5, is DVKVTQSSRYLVKRTGEKVFLECVQDMDHENMFWYRQDPGLGLRLIYFSYDVKMKEKGDIPEGYSVSREKKERFSLILESASTNQTSMYLCASTGAQLYSNQPQHFGDGTRLSIL.